This TCR beta chain emerged from a study of OX40 agonist ivuxolimab in advanced cancers. The CDR3 is 12 amino acids. Germline V gene sequence: CDR1 SEHNR, CDR2 FQNEAQ (reference sequence). The germline V and J ends were trimmed by 2 bases and 0 bases, with 0 bases remaining between them. Sequencing was performed with immunoSEQ multiplex PCR; in TCRdb, only in-frame clones are kept and a portion is missing. The sample includes some 21,000 clones, approximately 82% of them seen just once. This clone appeared a single time. The sequence was collected from an adult with an advanced solid tumor such as melanoma, head and neck, liver or kidney cancer. This sequence joins TRBV7-9 and TRBJ2-3; D not resolved. The sample consisted of CD4+ or CD8+ T cells sorted from blood, taken in a trial of the OX40 agonist ivuxolimab. The CDR3: CASSLSTDTQYF. The CDR3 DNA reads as TGTGCCAGCAGCTTAAGCACAGATACGCAGTATTTT.